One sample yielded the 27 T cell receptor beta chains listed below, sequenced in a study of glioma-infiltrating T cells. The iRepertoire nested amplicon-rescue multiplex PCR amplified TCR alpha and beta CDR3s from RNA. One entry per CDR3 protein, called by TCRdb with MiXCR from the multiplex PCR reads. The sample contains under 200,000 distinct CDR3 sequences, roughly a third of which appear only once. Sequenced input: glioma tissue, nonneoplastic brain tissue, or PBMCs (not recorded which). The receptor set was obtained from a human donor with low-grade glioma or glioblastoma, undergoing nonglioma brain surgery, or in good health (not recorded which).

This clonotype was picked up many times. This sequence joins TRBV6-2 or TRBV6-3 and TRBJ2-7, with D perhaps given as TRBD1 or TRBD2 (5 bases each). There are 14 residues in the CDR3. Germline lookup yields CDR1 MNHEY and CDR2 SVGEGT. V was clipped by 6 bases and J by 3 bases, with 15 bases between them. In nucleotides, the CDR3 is TGTGCCAGCAGCAGGGAGACCGGGGTCTACGAGCAGTACTTC. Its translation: CASSRETGVYEQYF.

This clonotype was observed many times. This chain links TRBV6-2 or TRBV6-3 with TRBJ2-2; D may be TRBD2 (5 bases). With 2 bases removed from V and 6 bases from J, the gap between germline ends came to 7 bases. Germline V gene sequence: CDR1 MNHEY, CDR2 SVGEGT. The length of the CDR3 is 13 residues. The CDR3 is CASSYGSSGELFF. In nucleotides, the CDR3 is TGTGCCAGCAGTTACGGGAGCTCCGGGGAGCTGTTTTTT.

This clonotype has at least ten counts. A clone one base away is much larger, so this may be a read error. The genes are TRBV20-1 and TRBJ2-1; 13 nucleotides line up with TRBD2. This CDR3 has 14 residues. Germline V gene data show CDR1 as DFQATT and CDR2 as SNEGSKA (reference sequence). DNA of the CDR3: TGCAGTGCGGGGACTAGCGGGACCTACAATGAGCAGCTCTTC. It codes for CSAGTSGTYNEQLF.

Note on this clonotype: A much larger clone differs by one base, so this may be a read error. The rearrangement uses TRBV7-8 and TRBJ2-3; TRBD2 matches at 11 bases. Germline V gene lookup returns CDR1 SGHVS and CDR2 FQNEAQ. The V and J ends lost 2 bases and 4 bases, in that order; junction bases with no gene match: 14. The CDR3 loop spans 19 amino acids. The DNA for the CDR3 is TGTGCCAGCAGCTTAAGCCCACCTCAACTAGCGGGAGTCGCAGATACGCAGTATTTT. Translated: CASSLSPPQLAGVADTQYF.

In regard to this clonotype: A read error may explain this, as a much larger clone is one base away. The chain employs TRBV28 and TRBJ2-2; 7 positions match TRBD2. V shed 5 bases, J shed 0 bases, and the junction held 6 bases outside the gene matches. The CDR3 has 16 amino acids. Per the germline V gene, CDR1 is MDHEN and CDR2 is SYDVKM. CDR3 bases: TGTGCCAGCAGTACCATGGGGACTACGAACACCGGGGAGCTGTTTTTT. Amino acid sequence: CASSTMGTTNTGELFF. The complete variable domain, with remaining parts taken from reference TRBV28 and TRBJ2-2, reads DVKVTQSSRYLVKRTGEKVFLECVQDMDHENMFWYRQDPGLGLRLIYFSYDVKMKEKGDIPEGYSVSREKKERFSLILESASTNQTSMYLCASSTMGTTNTGELFFGEGSRLTVL.

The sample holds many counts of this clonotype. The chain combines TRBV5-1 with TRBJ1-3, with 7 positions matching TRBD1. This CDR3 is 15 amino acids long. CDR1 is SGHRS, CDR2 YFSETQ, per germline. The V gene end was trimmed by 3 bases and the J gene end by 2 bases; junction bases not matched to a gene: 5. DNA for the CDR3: TGCGCCAGCAGCTCGGGACAGTACACTGGAAACACCATATATTTT. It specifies CASSSGQYTGNTIYF. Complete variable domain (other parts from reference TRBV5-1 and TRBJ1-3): KAGVTQTPRYLIKTRGQQVTLSCSPISGHRSVSWYQQTPGQGLQFLFEYFSETQRNKGNFPGRFSGRQFSNSRSEMNVSTLELGDSALYLCASSSGQYTGNTIYFGEGSWLTVV.

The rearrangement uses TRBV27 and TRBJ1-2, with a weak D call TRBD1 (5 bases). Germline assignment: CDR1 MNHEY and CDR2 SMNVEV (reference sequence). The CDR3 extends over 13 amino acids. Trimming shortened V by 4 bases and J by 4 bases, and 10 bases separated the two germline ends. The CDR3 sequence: CASSSPGSYGYTF. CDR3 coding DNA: TGTGCCAGCAGTTCCCCAGGGTCCTATGGCTACACCTTC.

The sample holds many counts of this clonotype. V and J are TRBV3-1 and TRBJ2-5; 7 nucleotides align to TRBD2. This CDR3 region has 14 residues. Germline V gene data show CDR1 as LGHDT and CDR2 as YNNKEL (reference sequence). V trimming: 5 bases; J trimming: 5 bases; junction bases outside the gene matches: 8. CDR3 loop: CASSISGTKETQYF. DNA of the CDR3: TGTGCCAGCAGCATTTCCGGGACTAAGGAGACCCAGTACTTC.

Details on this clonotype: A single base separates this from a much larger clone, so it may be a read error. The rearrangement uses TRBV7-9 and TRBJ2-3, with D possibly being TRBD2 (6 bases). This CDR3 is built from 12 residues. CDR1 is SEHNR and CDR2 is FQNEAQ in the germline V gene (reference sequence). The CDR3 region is CDSAGLTDTQYF. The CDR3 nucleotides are TGTGACAGCGCGGGACTCACAGATACGCAGTATTTT.

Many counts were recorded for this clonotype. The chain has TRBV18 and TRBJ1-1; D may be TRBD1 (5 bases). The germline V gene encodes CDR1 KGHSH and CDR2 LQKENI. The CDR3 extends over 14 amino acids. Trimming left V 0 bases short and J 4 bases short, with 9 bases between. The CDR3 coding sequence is TGTGCCAGCTCACCACCTGGGGCCCGCACTGAAGCTTTCTTT. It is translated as CASSPPGARTEAFF.

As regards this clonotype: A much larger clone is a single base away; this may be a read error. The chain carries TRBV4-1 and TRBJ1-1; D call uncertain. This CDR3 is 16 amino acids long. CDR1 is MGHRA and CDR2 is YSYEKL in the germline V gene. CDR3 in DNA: TGCGCCAGCAGCCAAGATATCTACCAGCAGAACACTGAAGATTTCTTT. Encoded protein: CASSQDIYQQNTEDFF.

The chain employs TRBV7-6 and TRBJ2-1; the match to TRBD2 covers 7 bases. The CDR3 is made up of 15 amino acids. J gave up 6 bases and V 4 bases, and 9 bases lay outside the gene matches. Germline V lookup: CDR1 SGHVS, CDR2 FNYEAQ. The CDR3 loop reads CASSSREGSSNEQFF. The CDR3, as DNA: TGTGCCAGCAGCTCAAGGGAGGGGAGCAGCAATGAGCAGTTCTTC.

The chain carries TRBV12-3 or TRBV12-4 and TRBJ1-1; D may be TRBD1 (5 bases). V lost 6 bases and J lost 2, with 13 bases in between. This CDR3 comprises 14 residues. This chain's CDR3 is CASRELTGNTEAFF. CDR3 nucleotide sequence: TGTGCCAGCAGAGAGCTAACAGGCAACACTGAAGCTTTCTTT.

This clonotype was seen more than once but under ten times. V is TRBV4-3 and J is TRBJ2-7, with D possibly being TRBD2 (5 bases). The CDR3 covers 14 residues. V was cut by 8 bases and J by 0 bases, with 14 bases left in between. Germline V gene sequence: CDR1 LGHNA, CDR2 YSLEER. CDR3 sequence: CASYSDTSSYEQYF. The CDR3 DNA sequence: TGCGCCAGCTATAGCGACACCAGCTCCTACGAGCAGTACTTC.

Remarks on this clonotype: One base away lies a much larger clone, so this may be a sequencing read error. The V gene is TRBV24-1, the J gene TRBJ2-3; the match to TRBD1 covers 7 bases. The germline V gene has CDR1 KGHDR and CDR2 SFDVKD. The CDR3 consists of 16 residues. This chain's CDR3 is CATSAPGTESKDTQYF. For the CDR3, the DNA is TGTGCCACCAGTGCCCCCGGGACAGAGAGCAAAGATACGCAGTATTTT.

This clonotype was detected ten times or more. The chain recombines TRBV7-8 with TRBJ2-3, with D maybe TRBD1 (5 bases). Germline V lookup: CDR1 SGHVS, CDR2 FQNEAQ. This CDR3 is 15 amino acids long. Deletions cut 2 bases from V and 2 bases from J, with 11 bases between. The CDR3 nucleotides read TGTGCCAGCAGCTTACTGCAGGGCCCCACAGATACGCAGTATTTT. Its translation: CASSLLQGPTDTQYF.

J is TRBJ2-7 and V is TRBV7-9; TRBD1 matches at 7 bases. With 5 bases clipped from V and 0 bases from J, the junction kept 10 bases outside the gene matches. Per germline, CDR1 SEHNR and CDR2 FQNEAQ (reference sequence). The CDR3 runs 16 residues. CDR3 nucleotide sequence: TGTGCCAGCAGCGGCCGACAGGGCATCTTCTCCTACGAGCAGTACTTC. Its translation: CASSGRQGIFSYEQYF.

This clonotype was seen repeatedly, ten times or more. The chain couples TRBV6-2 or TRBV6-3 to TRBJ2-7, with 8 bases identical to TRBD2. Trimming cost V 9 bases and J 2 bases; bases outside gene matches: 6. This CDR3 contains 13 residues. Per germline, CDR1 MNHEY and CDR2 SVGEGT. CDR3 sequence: CASYSGKPYEQYF. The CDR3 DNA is TGTGCCAGTTATAGCGGGAAGCCCTACGAGCAGTACTTC.

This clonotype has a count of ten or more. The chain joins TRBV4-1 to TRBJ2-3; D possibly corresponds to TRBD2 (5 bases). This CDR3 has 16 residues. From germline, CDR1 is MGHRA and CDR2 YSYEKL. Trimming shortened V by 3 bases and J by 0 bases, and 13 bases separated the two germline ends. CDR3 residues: CASSHLASPSTDTQYF. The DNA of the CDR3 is TGCGCCAGCAGCCATTTAGCGTCTCCCAGCACAGATACGCAGTATTTT.

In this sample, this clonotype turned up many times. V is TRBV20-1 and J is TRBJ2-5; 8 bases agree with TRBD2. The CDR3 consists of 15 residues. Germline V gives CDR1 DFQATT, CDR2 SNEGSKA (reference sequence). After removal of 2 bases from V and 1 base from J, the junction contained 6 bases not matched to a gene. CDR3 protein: CSARLPRGGQETQYF. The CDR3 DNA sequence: TGCAGTGCTAGACTCCCCCGGGGGGGCCAAGAGACCCAGTACTTC.

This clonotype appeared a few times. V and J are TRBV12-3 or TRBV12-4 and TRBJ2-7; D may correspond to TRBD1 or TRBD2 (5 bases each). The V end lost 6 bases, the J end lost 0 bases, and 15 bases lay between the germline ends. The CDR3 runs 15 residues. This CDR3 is CASSRSGGSSYEQYF. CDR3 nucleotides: TGTGCCAGCAGCCGCTCTGGGGGAAGCTCCTACGAGCAGTACTTC.

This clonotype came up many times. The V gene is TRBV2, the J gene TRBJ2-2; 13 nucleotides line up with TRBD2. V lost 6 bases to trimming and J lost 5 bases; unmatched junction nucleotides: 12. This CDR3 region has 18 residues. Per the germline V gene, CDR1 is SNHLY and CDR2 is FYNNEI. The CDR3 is CASSPTGLAGWLTGELFF. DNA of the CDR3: TGTGCCAGCAGCCCAACGGGACTAGCGGGATGGTTAACCGGGGAGCTGTTTTTT.

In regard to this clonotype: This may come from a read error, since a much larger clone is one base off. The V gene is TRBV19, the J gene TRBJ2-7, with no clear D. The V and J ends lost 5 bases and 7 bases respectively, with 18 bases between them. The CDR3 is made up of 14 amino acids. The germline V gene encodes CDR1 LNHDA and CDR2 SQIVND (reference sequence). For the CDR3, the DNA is TGTGCCAGTAGTCCGTTCAGCTCCTACAATGAGCAGTACTTC. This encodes CASSPFSSYNEQYF. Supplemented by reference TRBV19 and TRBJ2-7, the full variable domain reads DGGITQSPKYLFRKEGQNVTLSCEQNLNHDAMYWYRQDPGQGLRLIYYSQIVNDFQKGDIAEGYSVSREKKESFPLTVTSAQKNPTAFYLCASSPFSSYNEQYFGPGTRLTVT.

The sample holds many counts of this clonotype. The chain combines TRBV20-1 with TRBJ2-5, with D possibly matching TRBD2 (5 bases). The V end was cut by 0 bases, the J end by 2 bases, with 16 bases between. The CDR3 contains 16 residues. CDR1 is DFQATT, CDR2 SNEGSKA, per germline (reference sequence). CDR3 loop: CSARDKQRTPQETQYF. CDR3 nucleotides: TGCAGTGCTAGAGACAAACAGCGGACCCCTCAAGAGACCCAGTACTTC.

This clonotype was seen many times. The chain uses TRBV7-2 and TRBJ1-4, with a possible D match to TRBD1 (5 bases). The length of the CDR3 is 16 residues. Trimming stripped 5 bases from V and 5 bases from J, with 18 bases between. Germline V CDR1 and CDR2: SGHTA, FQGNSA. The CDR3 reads CASSPMGPGTNEKLFF. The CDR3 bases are TGTGCCAGCAGCCCTATGGGGCCCGGAACGAATGAAAAACTGTTTTTT.

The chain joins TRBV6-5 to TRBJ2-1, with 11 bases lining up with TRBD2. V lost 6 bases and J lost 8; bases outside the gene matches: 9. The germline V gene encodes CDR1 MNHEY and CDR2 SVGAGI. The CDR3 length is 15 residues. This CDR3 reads CASSRLAGPFDEQFF. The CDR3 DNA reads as TGTGCCAGCAGCCGACTAGCGGGACCGTTCGATGAGCAGTTCTTC.

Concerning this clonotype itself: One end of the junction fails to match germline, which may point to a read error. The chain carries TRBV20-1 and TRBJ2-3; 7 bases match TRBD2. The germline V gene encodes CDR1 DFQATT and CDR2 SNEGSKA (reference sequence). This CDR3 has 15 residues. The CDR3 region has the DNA TGCACTGCTAGAGGTGGTATCGGGAGGACAGATACGCAGTATTTT. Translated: CTARGGIGRTDTQYF.